This T cell receptor (beta chain) was retrieved from a study of cytomegalovirus exposure and HLA in healthy donors. Study results and caveats: Reported results showed that the classifier diagnosed cytomegalovirus status with high specificity and sensitivity. According to the study, roughly 160 TCR beta chains were cytomegalovirus-associated.

The repertoire was sequenced with immunoSEQ multiplex PCR; TCRdb's copy has only in-frame clones and lacks some. This sample has roughly 130,000 clones; approximately 90% occur once, and the top ten carry about 6.7%. V lost 1 base and J lost 3, with 9 bases in between. This CDR3 is 14 amino acids long. Germline assignment: CDR1 KGHSH and CDR2 LQKENI. Among the roughly 120 subjects of the validation cohort, separate from the roughly 700-subject first cohort, were the donors. On this clone: The antigen is unknown.

The chain recombines TRBV18 with TRBJ1-2, with D uncertain. The TCR originated in a woman under 40 in good health and CMV-seropositive. The sequenced material came from PBMCs. CDR3 sequence (DNA): TGTGCCAGCTCACCACGGGAGGGTGACTATGGCTACACCTTC. Translated: CASSPREGDYGYTF.